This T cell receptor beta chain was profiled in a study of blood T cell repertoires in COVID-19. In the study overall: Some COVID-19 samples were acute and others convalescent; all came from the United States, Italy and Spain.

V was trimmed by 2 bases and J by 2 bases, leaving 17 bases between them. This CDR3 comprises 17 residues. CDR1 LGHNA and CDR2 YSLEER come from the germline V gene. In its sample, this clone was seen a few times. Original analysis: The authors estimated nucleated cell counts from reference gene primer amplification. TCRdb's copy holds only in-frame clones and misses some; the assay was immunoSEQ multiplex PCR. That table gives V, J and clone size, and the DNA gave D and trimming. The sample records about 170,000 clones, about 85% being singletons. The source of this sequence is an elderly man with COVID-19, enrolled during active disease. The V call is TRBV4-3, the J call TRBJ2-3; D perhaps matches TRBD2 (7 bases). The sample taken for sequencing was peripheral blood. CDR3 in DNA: TGCGCCAGCAGCCAACTGGGGAGGGGGGGCCCCACAGATACGCAGTATTTT. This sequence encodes CASSQLGRGGPTDTQYF.